One and the same sample provided the 10 T cell receptor beta chains below, sequenced in a study of tumor and adjacent non-tumor tissue in lung cancer. A modified ARM-PCR protocol with three rounds of nested PCR amplified TCRbeta. Via MiXCR, TCRdb re-called the multiplex PCR reads, giving one row per CDR3 protein. The sample records about 100,000 distinct CDR3 sequences, about 60% being singletons. No cell sorting was done before RNA was extracted from the tissue. Distant lung tissue was collected more than 3 cm away from the tumor edge. The sample was distant non-tumor lung tissue. These receptor sequences come from a man younger than 45 with non-small cell lung cancer.

A note on this clonotype: As the CDR3 is not closed by the conserved phenylalanine or tryptophan, this likely results from a read error. J is TRBJ2-5 and V is TRBV11-1; no firm D call. This CDR3 has 14 residues. CDR1 and CDR2 (germline): SGHAT, FQDESV (reference sequence). Here the CDR3 DNA reads TGTACCAGCAGCTCCAACTTAAAACAAGAGACCCAGTACTCC. Its translation: CTSSSNLKQETQYS.

The chain joins TRBV10-3 to TRBJ1-5; tentatively, D is TRBD1 (5 bases). Between the trimmed V and J ends, which lost 4 bases and 0 bases, there was a span of 7 bases. Per germline, CDR1 ENHRY and CDR2 SYGVKD. CDR3 length: 14 amino acids. The chain's CDR3 is CAISGQISNQPQHF. Here the CDR3 DNA reads TGTGCCATCAGTGGACAGATTAGCAATCAGCCCCAGCATTTT.

The rearrangement uses TRBV5-1 and TRBJ1-2; D may be TRBD1 (6 bases). This CDR3 comprises 14 residues. Between the trimmed V and J ends, which lost 9 bases and 3 bases, there was a span of 18 bases. From germline, CDR1 is SGHRS and CDR2 YFSETQ. The DNA for the CDR3 is TGCGCCACCAGGGAAGGGGGTGGTCACTATGGCTACACCTTC. Translated, it gives CATREGGGHYGYTF.

Notes on this clonotype: The CDR3 end shows no conserved phenylalanine or tryptophan, and so a read error is likely. In DNA form, the CDR3 reads TGCAGTGCCCCACGACTAGCGGGAGGGTTTAAGGGCACAGATACGCAGTATTAT. Its protein product is CSAPRLAGGFKGTDTQYY. The chain has TRBV20-1 and TRBJ2-3; 14 positions match TRBD2. The CDR3 runs to 18 residues. With 6 bases clipped from V and 1 base from J, the junction kept 12 bases outside the gene matches. The V gene's germline CDR1 is DFQATT and CDR2 SNEGSKA (reference sequence).

On this clonotype: Just one base apart from a much larger clone, this may be a read error. J is TRBJ2-3 and V is TRBV20-1; D unresolved. The germline V gene has CDR1 DFQATT and CDR2 SNEGSKA (reference sequence). Trimming removed 4 bases at V and 2 bases at J, with 10 bases between. The CDR3 is 13 amino acids. The CDR3 is CSAIFRHTDTQYF. The CDR3 nucleotides are TGCAGTGCTATTTTCAGGCACACAGATACGCAGTATTTT.

This clonotype has only one observation. The CDR3 bases are TGCGCCAGCAGCCATGGGACAGGGAGAGTCGATGAGCAGTTCTTC. Its translation is CASSHGTGRVDEQFF. The rearrangement joins TRBV4-3 to TRBJ2-1; 9 bases fit TRBD1. J lost 8 bases, V lost 3 bases, and 8 bases had no gene match. The length of the CDR3 is 15 residues. Germline values: CDR1 LGHNA, CDR2 YSLEER.

This clonotype was found many times. This chain joins TRBV4-1 and TRBJ2-3, with 7 bases fitting TRBD2. The CDR3 runs 17 residues. Trimming took 4 bases from V and 5 from J; bases not matched to a gene: 15. Germline-derived CDR1 and CDR2 are MGHRA and YSYEKL. CDR3 loop: CASSPLLGRERVDTQYF. Here the CDR3 DNA reads TGCGCCAGCAGCCCGCTACTAGGGCGGGAGAGAGTAGATACGCAGTATTTT.

Of note for this clonotype: Given the absence of the conserved phenylalanine or tryptophan at the CDR3 end, a read error is likely. This chain joins TRBV20-1 and TRBJ1-5, with D unclear. V lost 6 bases, J lost 1 base, and 16 bases lay in between. From germline, CDR1 is DFQATT and CDR2 SNEGSKA (reference sequence). The CDR3 length is 15 residues. The CDR3 DNA follows: TGCAGTGCCGCCTTGAGACACTCCAGCAATCAGCCCCAGCATTCT. It codes for CSAALRHSSNQPQHS.

Concerning this clonotype: One end of the junction fails to match germline, which may point to a read error. The chain employs TRBV20-1 and TRBJ2-3; 7 bases agree with TRBD1. The CDR3 has 14 residues. The germline CDR1 and CDR2 sequences are DFQATT and SNEGSKA (reference sequence). CDR3 protein: CSPERQGPTDTQYF. The CDR3 nucleotides read TGCAGTCCTGAACGACAGGGACCCACAGATACGCAATATTTT.

A remark on this clonotype: The junction differs from germline at one of its ends, possibly a read error. This rearrangement joins TRBV6-6 to TRBJ2-7; D is ambiguous. The CDR3 spans 15 residues. Looked up from germline, CDR1 is MNHNY and CDR2 is SVGAGI (reference sequence). The CDR3 DNA reads TGTGCCAGCAGTTACAATTGCTCGATATCCTACAAGCAGTACTTC. This translates into CASSYNCSISYKQYF.